Sequencing of this TCR beta chain was carried out in a study of CD8 T cells in ankylosing spondylitis (dated by TCRdb to about 2017). Notes on the research overall: The study profiled T cell receptor beta repertoires in healthy donors and ankylosing spondylitis patients to find disease-linked TCR variants. The full study cohort was made up of under 30 ankylosing spondylitis patients and fewer than 120 healthy donors. Peripheral blood was sampled, and synovial fluid was also collected from ankylosing spondylitis patients. The investigation overall reported the following: According to the report, matched synovial fluid samples from ankylosing spondylitis patients were significantly enriched for the disease-linked clones. Blood from ankylosing spondylitis patients appeared to be characterized by a TCR beta motif made up of several highly homologous amino acid variants. The disease-linked clones had a CD8+ phenotype and were found at relatively low frequencies in peripheral blood. Some of the motif variants had been reported before in the synovial fluid and blood of reactive arthritis patients, a finding that suggests common disease-initiation mechanisms.

Many counts were recorded for this clonotype. The antigen this receptor binds is unknown. No base quality values were provided; no much bigger clone lies one nucleotide off. TCRdb shows the sequencer as Illumina HiSeq 2500. Quantitative 5'-RACE with molecular barcodes was the method used to prepare the TCR beta libraries. The paper's processing steps were these. Disease-linked TCR variants were identified with a new computational method built on a probabilistic model of VDJ rearrangement. Using fastp at Q25 and MiXCR, TCRdb reprocessed the public reads and kept productive beta chains. Each record represents a unique CDR3 protein, reported with the most common genes and DNA among its rows. The V and J calls, along with clone size, are taken from TCRdb and not from the paper's own processing. The sample table lists fewer than 750,000 distinct CDR3 sequences, roughly 19% of them with a count of one. The ten largest clones represent approximately 18% of the sample.

Trimming accounts for 7 bases at V and 0 bases at J, while the number of junction bases matched to no gene is 2. The CDR3 spans 14 residues, from the cysteine through the phenylalanine. The CDR3 DNA has 42 bases and is translated from base 1. For CDR1 and CDR2, the germline V gene lists SQVTM and ANQGSEA. The chain employs TRBV29-1 and TRBJ2-1; 11 middle bases align to TRBD1. The receptor was isolated from a male donor with ankylosing spondylitis. Input material: blood, either unsorted or a sorted T cell fraction (not recorded which). CDR3 reads: CSGGTGGSYNEQFF. The nucleotide sequence is TGCAGCGGTGGGACAGGGGGCTCCTACAATGAGCAGTTCTTC.